The present entry profiles one T cell receptor (beta chain) with its context. Its antigen is still unknown. These data originate in a study of cytomegalovirus exposure and HLA in healthy donors. Primers for the PCR totalled 60 Vbeta and 13 Jbeta. The data were produced by immunoSEQ multiplex PCR, yet TCRdb's version contains in-frame clones alone and is incomplete. The sample consists of 90,000 to 120,000 clones, around 77% of them appearing once. Study results and caveats: Researchers reported from a later analysis that most CMV-associated TCR beta chains appeared HLA-restricted.

The specimen was PBMCs. This clonotype was obtained from a man aged 18-30 years in good health and CMV-seronegative.

CDR3 protein: CASSLARAAGGTDTQYF. CDR3 DNA: TGTGCCAGCAGCTTAGCTCGTGCGGCGGGGGGGACAGATACGCAGTATTTT. The rearrangement joins TRBV7-2 to TRBJ2-3, with TRBD2 matching 9 bases. The CDR3 consists of 17 residues. Germline CDR1 reads SGHTA; CDR2 reads FQGNSA. Germline trimming cut 0 bases from V and 3 bases from J; bases unmatched to any gene: 7.